Below are 7 T cell receptor beta chains sequenced from a single sample in a study of T cell responses to AZD1222 COVID-19 vaccine (dated by TCRdb to the early 2020s). In light of the paper, this sample's time point label describes: about 28 days (+/-7) after the second vaccine dose. The meaning of the sample's treatment or condition label: meningococcal conjugate vaccine given as trial control. The protocol used for the library was the immunoSEQ multiplex PCR assay. Here the immuneACCESS table is served through TCRdb, limited to in-frame sequences with V and J called. Missing clones are a known gap in these copies; in checked studies unresolved V genes cover under half, and the rest lacks a known reason. A total of about 140,000 clones appear in this sample, roughly 89% of them only once. The ten largest make up 7.5% to 9.5% of the sample. The sample here was peripheral blood, taken 28 days after the second dose of the MenACWY control vaccine. These receptors were collected from an adult who received the MenACWY meningococcal vaccine as a control.

The genes are TRBV7-2 and TRBJ2-2, with 7 bases that match TRBD1. The CDR3 loop spans 15 amino acids. Losses at the gene ends were 5 bases for V and 1 base for J; bases not matched to a gene: 4. Germline lookup yields CDR1 SGHTA and CDR2 FQGNSA. CDR3 protein: CASSHRTGNTGELFF. The CDR3 DNA follows: TGTGCCAGCAGCCACAGGACAGGGAACACCGGGGAGCTGTTTTTT.

CDR3 protein: CASNVQGDQPQHF. The CDR3 bases are TGTGCCAGCAACGTACAGGGAGATCAGCCCCAGCATTTT. V usage is TRBV12-3 or TRBV12-4 and J usage is TRBJ1-5, with a possible D match to TRBD1 (6 bases). The CDR3 extends over 13 amino acids. Trimming took off 7 bases at V and 5 bases at J, with 12 bases between the two ends.

This clone appeared a single time. The rearrangement links TRBV10-3 to TRBJ1-2; D is possibly TRBD1 (5 bases). The ends were cut back, 7 bases at V and 8 bases at J, with 17 bases in the middle. The CDR3 extends over 13 amino acids. Germline V CDR1 and CDR2: ENHRY, SYGVKD. CDR3 sequence reads: CAINAGAAGGYTF. The CDR3 DNA reads as TGTGCCATCAATGCCGGGGCGGCGGGCGGCTACACCTTC.

This chain joins TRBV15 and TRBJ2-7, with 7 bases aligning to TRBD1. The V gene's germline CDR1 is LNHNV and CDR2 YYDKDF (reference sequence). CDR3 size: 14 residues. The ends lost 5 bases at V and 3 bases at J; junction bases unmatched: 7. CDR3 residues: CATSPDRVNYEQYF. CDR3 sequence (DNA): TGTGCCACCAGCCCCGACAGGGTTAACTACGAGCAGTACTTC. The full variable domain, with the rest looked up from reference TRBV15 and TRBJ2-7, is DAMVIQNPRYQVTQFGKPVTLSCSQTLNHNVMYWYQQKSSQAPKLLFHYYDKDFNNEADTPDNFQSRRPNTSFCFLDIRSPGLGDTAMYLCATSPDRVNYEQYFGPGTRLTVT.

The J gene is TRBJ2-3, the V gene TRBV24-1; D remains unclear. CDR3 length equals 13 residues. The ends were cut back, 2 bases at V and 0 bases at J, with 2 bases in the middle. Germline loops: CDR1 KGHDR, CDR2 SFDVKD. In DNA form, the CDR3 reads TGTGCCACCAGTGATTCTAGCACAGATACGCAGTATTTT. It yields the protein CATSDSSTDTQYF.

The rearrangement uses TRBV6-2 or TRBV6-3 and TRBJ2-7; 8 nucleotides match TRBD2. From germline, CDR1 is MNHEY and CDR2 SVGEGT. J gave up 4 bases and V 6 bases, and 23 bases lay outside the gene matches. The CDR3 runs to 19 residues. In DNA, the CDR3 is TGTGCCAGCAGCTTCCAGCCCGGGACTAGTCGAGTCTTGAATTACGAGCAGTACTTC. It is translated as CASSFQPGTSRVLNYEQYF.

V is TRBV7-3 and J is TRBJ2-1; perhaps TRBD1 as D (5 bases). The germline gives CDR1 SGHTA, CDR2 FQGTGA. CDR3 length: 14 amino acids. The V and J ends lost 5 bases and 6 bases respectively, with 14 bases between them. CDR3 region: CASSPSPDSNEQFF. CDR3 nucleotide sequence: TGTGCCAGCAGCCCATCTCCCGACAGCAATGAGCAGTTCTTC.